The 20 T cell receptor beta chains listed next were all sequenced from one sample in a study of human T cells and chemical hapten exposure. TCRdb fed the RACE reads into MiXCR, producing one record per CDR3 protein. The sample yields around 380,000 distinct CDR3 sequences, 4% to 5.5% seen once. As for time point: patch test 1, 2 weeks after DPC sensitization. As to treatment: therapeutic diphenylcyclopropenone sensitization with weekly scalp DPC. The material sequenced was whole blood, taken in connection with sensitization to the hapten diphenylcyclopropenone (DPC). The receptors derive from a woman between 50 and 59 years old with alopecia areata. Some clones in this sample may be carry-over from other donors' samples.

This clonotype came up many times. The rearrangement uses TRBV27 and TRBJ2-1; possibly TRBD2 for D (6 bases). Germline CDR1 MNHEY, CDR2 SMNVEV (reference sequence). The CDR3 loop spans 12 amino acids. Deletions cut 3 bases from V and 9 bases from J, with 9 bases between. CDR3 loop: CASSFMGGEQFF. CDR3 DNA sequence: TGTGCCAGCAGTTTTATGGGGGGTGAGCAGTTCTTC.

This clonotype showed up many times. The CDR3 loop is CASSAHEQYF. Written as DNA, the CDR3 is TGTGCCAGCAGTGCTCACGAGCAGTACTTC. The chain couples TRBV28 to TRBJ2-7; D remains ambiguous. V lost 5 bases to trimming and J lost 5 bases, with 4 bases between them. This CDR3 region has 10 residues. CDR1 and CDR2 (germline): MDHEN, SYDVKM.

This clonotype was recorded at least ten times. The chain has TRBV6-5 and TRBJ2-5; D remains unclear. The germline V gene encodes CDR1 MNHEY and CDR2 SVGAGI. V dropped 5 bases and J dropped 5 bases, with 18 bases sitting between them. This CDR3 region has 15 residues. The CDR3 loop is CASSMGLGRAETQYF. The CDR3 region has the DNA TGTGCCAGCAGTATGGGCCTGGGTCGGGCGGAGACCCAGTACTTC.

In DNA, the CDR3 is TGTGCCAGCAGCTCTAGGGAGGGTGTCGGAGATGGCTACACCTTC. Residues: CASSSREGVGDGYTF. The rearrangement joins TRBV7-9 to TRBJ1-2; no clear D. Between the trimmed V and J ends, which lost 4 bases and 6 bases, there was a span of 18 bases. This CDR3 comprises 15 residues. Germline CDR1 and CDR2: SEHNR and FQNEAQ (reference sequence). Based on the CDR3 plus reference TRBV7-9 and TRBJ1-2, the full variable domain is DTGVSQNPRHKITKRGQNVTFRCDPISEHNRLYWYRQTLGQGPEFLTYFQNEAQLEKSRLLSDRFSAERPKGSFSTLEIQRTEQGDSAMYLCASSSREGVGDGYTFGSGTRLTVV.

This clonotype was picked up many times. The chain is built from TRBV20-1 and TRBJ2-5; possibly TRBD1 for D (5 bases). This CDR3 region has 13 residues. V lost 2 bases and J 4 bases, leaving 11 bases between the germline ends. Germline V gives CDR1 DFQATT, CDR2 SNEGSKA (reference sequence). The CDR3 here is CSARPVGAETQYF. CDR3 bases: TGCAGTGCTAGACCGGTAGGGGCAGAGACCCAGTACTTC.

CDR3 in DNA: TGTGCCAGCAGCGGGGCGGGGAGCTCCTACAATGAGCAGTTCTTC. It codes for CASSGAGSSYNEQFF. J is TRBJ2-1 and V is TRBV11-2, with D possibly TRBD2 on 6 matching bases. CDR3 length equals 15 residues. V was clipped by 5 bases and J by 0 bases, with 11 bases between them. Germline V gene lookup returns CDR1 SGHAT and CDR2 FQNNGV.

This clonotype was found a few times. This sequence joins TRBV20-1 and TRBJ2-7; 10 positions match TRBD2. Germline V lookup: CDR1 DFQATT, CDR2 SNEGSKA (reference sequence). Losses at the gene ends were 2 bases for V and 0 bases for J; bases not matched to a gene: 7. This CDR3 is 16 amino acids long. The CDR3 is CSARLLAGPSSYEQYF. CDR3 coding DNA: TGCAGTGCTAGATTACTAGCGGGGCCGAGCTCCTACGAGCAGTACTTC.

This clonotype was seen a few times. A single base separates this from a much larger clone, so it may be a read error. V gene TRBV11-2 combines with J gene TRBJ2-5; D unresolved. Trimming shortened V by 5 bases and J by 0 bases, and 7 bases separated the two germline ends. Germline V gene lookup returns CDR1 SGHAT and CDR2 FQNNGV. CDR3 length: 13 amino acids. The CDR3 here is CASSPAYQETQYF. CDR3 nucleotides: TGTGCCAGCAGCCCCGCGTACCAAGAGACCCAGTACTTC. Supplemented by reference TRBV11-2 and TRBJ2-5, the full variable domain reads EAGVAQSPRYKIIEKRQSVAFWCNPISGHATLYWYQQILGQGPKLLIQFQNNGVVDDSQLPKDRFSAERLKGVDSTLKIQPAKLEDSAVYLCASSPAYQETQYFGPGTRLLVL.

This clonotype was detected ten times or more. The J gene is TRBJ2-3, the V gene TRBV5-6, with D perhaps given as TRBD1 or TRBD2 (5 bases each). Trimming left V 8 bases short and J 2 bases short, with 21 bases between. Germline loops: CDR1 SGHDT, CDR2 YYEEEE. The CDR3 sequence is 16 residues long. The CDR3 coding sequence is TGTGCCAGTTCTGGGCTACGGGGCGCATCCACAGATACGCAGTATTTT. Translation gives CASSGLRGASTDTQYF.

This clonotype was counted at least ten times. The chain is built from TRBV7-2 and TRBJ2-7, with D possibly matching TRBD2 (5 bases). This CDR3 has 13 amino acids. V lost 5 bases to trimming and J lost 1 base, with 9 bases between them. Germline values: CDR1 SGHTA, CDR2 FQGNSA. The CDR3 loop reads CASSPTRSYEQYF. The CDR3 nucleotides are TGTGCCAGCAGCCCCACTAGGTCCTACGAGCAGTACTTC.

This clonotype has at least ten counts. The V call is TRBV7-6, the J call TRBJ2-3; D might be TRBD2 (5 bases). CDR1 and CDR2 (germline): SGHVS, FNYEAQ. V was trimmed by 1 base and J by 1 base, leaving 18 bases between them. The length of the CDR3 is 18 residues. For the CDR3, the DNA is TGTGCCAGCAGCTTAGATGGAGGACGGGGTCAAGGCACAGATACGCAGTATTTT. Protein: CASSLDGGRGQGTDTQYF.

This clonotype was observed at least ten times. The rearrangement joins TRBV12-3 or TRBV12-4 to TRBJ2-2; 8 nucleotides line up with TRBD2. This CDR3 is built from 15 residues. The V and J ends lost 2 bases and 7 bases, in that order; junction bases with no gene match: 6. For the CDR3, the DNA is TGTGCCAGCAGTTTAAGCGGGAGCTCGAACGGGGAGCTGTTTTTT. As protein: CASSLSGSSNGELFF.

This clonotype came up many times. This chain links TRBV20-1 with TRBJ1-2, with no clear D. The V end lost 0 bases, the J end lost 2 bases, and 16 bases lay between the germline ends. This CDR3 spans 16 amino acids. Germline CDR1 DFQATT, CDR2 SNEGSKA (reference sequence). This CDR3 reads CSARDRSPAINYGYTF. CDR3 nucleotides: TGCAGTGCTAGAGATCGTTCGCCAGCGATAAACTATGGCTACACCTTC.

The sample holds a few counts of this clonotype. This chain joins TRBV6-6 and TRBJ2-5; D remains unclear. The germline CDR1 and CDR2 sequences are MNHNY and SVGAGI (reference sequence). The CDR3 contains 11 residues. Trimming shortened V by 0 bases and J by 10 bases, and 6 bases separated the two germline ends. CDR3 residues: CASSYSMDQYF. The CDR3 bases are TGTGCCAGCAGTTACTCGATGGACCAGTACTTC.

This clonotype was detected many times. The V gene is TRBV6-5, the J gene TRBJ1-1, with no clear D. The V and J ends lost 8 bases and 6 bases respectively, with 16 bases between them. The CDR3 length is 13 residues. CDR1 is MNHEY, CDR2 SVGAGI, per germline. CDR3 sequence: CASLVPSVSEAFF. In DNA form, the CDR3 reads TGTGCCAGCCTGGTCCCCTCGGTGTCTGAAGCTTTCTTT.

Only one count was recorded for this clonotype. V gene TRBV6-2 or TRBV6-3 combines with J gene TRBJ1-1; no clear D. CDR3 length: 15 residues. In germline, CDR1 is MNHEY, CDR2 SVGEGT. V was clipped by 0 bases and J by 5 bases, with 13 bases between them. CDR3 bases: TGTGCCAGCAGTTACTCGGACCGTGGAGGGACTGAAGCTTTCTTT. This encodes CASSYSDRGGTEAFF.

This clonotype was recorded many times. It is unclear where the CDR3 begins or ends on the DNA, so no DNA is shown, and the CDR3 is as TCRdb lists it. J is TRBJ2-7 and V is TRBV19; the tabulated D call, TRBD1, remains unverified against the DNA. Germline V gene data show CDR1 as LNHDA and CDR2 as SQIVND (reference sequence). The CDR3 length equals 15 residues, ends included. This chain's CDR3 is CASSPLWDRDHEQYF.

This clonotype was observed once. This sequence may be a read error, since a much larger clone differs from it by one base. The rearrangement links TRBV27 to TRBJ1-2, with D uncertain. The V gene's germline CDR1 is MNHEY and CDR2 SMNVEV (reference sequence). The CDR3 contains 15 residues. The CDR3 loop reads CACSLWGPGADGYTF. The CDR3 coding sequence is TGTGCCTGCAGTTTATGGGGTCCCGGCGCTGATGGCTACACCTTC.

The V and J genes are TRBV7-9 and TRBJ1-3; D unresolved. Germline V lookup: CDR1 SEHNR, CDR2 FQNEAQ (reference sequence). This CDR3 spans 15 amino acids. The V end lost 1 base, the J end lost 1 base, and 8 bases lay between the germline ends. In DNA, the CDR3 is TGTGCCAGCAGCTTAGTCTTGGGGTCTGGAAACACCATATATTTT. As protein: CASSLVLGSGNTIYF.

This clonotype occurred many times. This sequence joins TRBV20-1 and TRBJ2-1; no firm D call. Germline V gene lookup returns CDR1 DFQATT and CDR2 SNEGSKA (reference sequence). The V and J ends lost 6 bases and 3 bases respectively, with 15 bases between them. The CDR3 contains 14 residues. The CDR3 nucleotides read TGCAGTGCAGCAGAAGCGCGAGGCTACAATGAGCAGTTCTTC. It is translated as CSAAEARGYNEQFF.